This T cell receptor beta chain derives from a study of T-cell reconstitution after alpha-beta-depleted transplantation in children. The V gene's germline CDR1 is LGHNA and CDR2 YNFKEQ. This CDR3 contains 15 residues. The J segment lost 5 bases and the V segment lost 4 bases, leaving 0 bases of the junction unmatched. Study observations and caveats: Where alpha-beta T cells came from about two months after transplant was reportedly several hundred expanded graft clones. One year post-transplant, T-cell counts and diversity were largely derived from T cells produced anew.

This clonotype was seen repeatedly, ten times or more. The antigen remains unidentified. Preparation of the TCRbeta library involved a method that used unique molecular identifiers. From the PCR reads, TCRdb called clonotypes with MiXCR, one entry per CDR3 protein. The data show about 980,000 distinct CDR3 sequences, with about 29% seen just once and over 25% held by the top ten. The sample in question was PBMCs, mostly from graft donor cells, obtained 360 days after TCRalphabeta/CD19-depleted stem cell transplant. The gene calls are TRBV4-2 and TRBJ2-1, with 15 bases fitting TRBD2. The source of this sequence is a boy in the first two years of life who had a stem cell transplant for SCID, so the T cells may come from the graft donor. The CDR3 protein is CASSRTSGGDNEQFF. CDR3 DNA: TGTGCCAGCAGCCGGACTAGCGGGGGGGACAATGAGCAGTTCTTC.